This TCR beta chain was sequenced during a study of early T cells in non-severe SARS-CoV-2 infection. Study-wide context: Unsorted whole-blood RNA was sequenced in bulk, leaving chains unpaired.

Germline-derived CDR1 and CDR2 are SEHNR and FQNEAQ (reference sequence). CDR3 size: 13 residues. The V and J ends lost 5 bases and 1 base respectively, with 8 bases between them. General study points: VDJdb-based matching was biased toward anti-spike CD8 responses and missed private and CD4 specificities.

As part of library construction, unique molecular identifiers were attached to individual cDNA molecules. TCRdb itself ran the 5' RACE reads through MiXCR, one entry per CDR3 protein. The table has 85,000 to 100,000 distinct CDR3 sequences, roughly 17% seen once; the top ten hold around 1.3%. This clonotype has a handful of counts. The antigen is not known. The specimen was whole blood. The source is an adult who was a healthcare worker with PCR-confirmed SARS-CoV-2 infection or an uninfected control (not recorded which). The chain links TRBV7-9 to TRBJ2-5, with D maybe TRBD2 (5 bases). The DNA of the CDR3 is TGTGCCAGCAGCCCCGGACTCCAAGAGACCCAGTACTTC. This translates into CASSPGLQETQYF.